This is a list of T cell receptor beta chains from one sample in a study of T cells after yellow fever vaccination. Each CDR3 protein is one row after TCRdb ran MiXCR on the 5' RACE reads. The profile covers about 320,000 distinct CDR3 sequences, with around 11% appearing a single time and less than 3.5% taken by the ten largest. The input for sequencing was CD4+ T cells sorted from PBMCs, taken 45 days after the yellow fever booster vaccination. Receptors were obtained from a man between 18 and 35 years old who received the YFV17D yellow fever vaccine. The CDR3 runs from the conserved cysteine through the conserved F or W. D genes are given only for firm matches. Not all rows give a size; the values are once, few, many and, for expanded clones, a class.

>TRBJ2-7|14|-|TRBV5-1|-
CASSTGLSGVEQYF
TGCGCCAGCAGCACCGGGCTCTCGGGGGTCGAGCAGTACTTC
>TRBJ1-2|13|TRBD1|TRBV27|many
CASRRTGRDGYTF
TGTGCCAGCAGGCGGACAGGGAGGGATGGCTACACCTTC
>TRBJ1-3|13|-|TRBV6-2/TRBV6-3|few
CASSYALRNTIYF
TGTGCCAGCAGTTACGCCCTCCGAAACACCATATATTTT
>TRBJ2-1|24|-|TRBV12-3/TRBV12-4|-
CASRMSGLFDGSVFSRGDYNEQFF
TGTGCCAGCCGCATGTCTGGACTTTTCGACGGATCGGTGTTTTCAAGAGGAGACTACAATGAGCAGTTCTTC
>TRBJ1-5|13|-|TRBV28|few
CASSLPGNQPQHF
TGTGCCAGCAGTTTGCCGGGCAATCAGCCCCAGCATTTT
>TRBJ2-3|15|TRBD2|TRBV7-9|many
CASSASGGPPPSQYF
TGTGCCAGCAGCGCAAGCGGGGGCCCCCCCCCTTCGCAGTATTTT
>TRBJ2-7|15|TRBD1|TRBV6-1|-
CASSRTGVSVYEQYF
TGTGCCAGCAGTAGAACAGGGGTTAGCGTCTACGAGCAGTACTTC
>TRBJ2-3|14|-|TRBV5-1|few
CASSVSRGTDTQYF
TGCGCCAGCAGCGTTTCGCGGGGCACAGATACGCAGTATTTT
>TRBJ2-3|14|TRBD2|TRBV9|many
CASSLGLGPDTQYF
TGTGCCAGCAGCTTAGGACTAGGCCCAGATACGCAGTATTTT
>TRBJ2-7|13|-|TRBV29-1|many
CSVRAGSFYEQYF
TGCAGCGTCAGGGCGGGGAGTTTCTACGAGCAGTACTTC
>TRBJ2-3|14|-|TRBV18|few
CASSPAGVPDTQYF
TGTGCCAGCTCACCAGCCGGGGTCCCAGATACGCAGTATTTT
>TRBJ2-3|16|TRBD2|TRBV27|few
CASSFTSGVFTDTQYF
TGTGCCAGCAGTTTTACTAGCGGGGTGTTCACAGATACGCAGTATTTT
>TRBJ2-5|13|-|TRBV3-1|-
CASSPGFGETQYF
TGTGCCAGCAGCCCCGGGTTTGGAGAGACCCAGTACTTC
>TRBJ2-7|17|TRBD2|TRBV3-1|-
CASSRGVAGGSSYEQYF
TGTGCCAGCAGCCGGGGGGTAGCGGGGGGAAGCTCCTACGAGCAGTACTTC
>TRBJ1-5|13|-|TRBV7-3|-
CASSLERDQPQHF
TGTGCCAGCAGCTTAGAGCGAGATCAGCCCCAGCATTTT
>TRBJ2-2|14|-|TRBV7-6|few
CASSLVFGVGELFF
TGTGCCAGCAGCCTAGTATTCGGGGTCGGGGAGCTGTTTTTT
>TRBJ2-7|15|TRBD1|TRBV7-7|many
CASSPRTGGSYEQYF
TGTGCCAGCAGCCCTCGGACAGGGGGCTCCTACGAGCAGTACTTC
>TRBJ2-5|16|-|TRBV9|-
CASSVGGASELGTQYF
TGTGCCAGCAGCGTGGGTGGGGCTAGCGAGCTTGGGACCCAGTACTTC
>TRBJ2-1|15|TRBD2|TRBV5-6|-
CASSSRGAGGREQFF
TGTGCCAGCAGCTCCCGGGGAGCGGGGGGGCGAGAGCAGTTCTTC
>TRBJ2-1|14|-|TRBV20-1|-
CSARDLSLLNEQFF
TGCAGTGCTAGAGATTTGTCCCTGCTCAATGAGCAGTTCTTC
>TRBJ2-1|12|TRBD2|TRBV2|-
CASSTSGNEQFF
TGTGCCAGCAGCACTAGCGGTAATGAGCAGTTCTTC
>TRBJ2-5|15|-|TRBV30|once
CAWSRGGTGQETQYF
TGTGCCTGGAGTCGGGGTGGGACGGGTCAAGAGACCCAGTACTTC
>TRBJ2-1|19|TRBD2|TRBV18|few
CASSPPVSGVGASYNEQFF
TGTGCCAGCTCACCACCGGTGAGCGGGGTAGGGGCGTCCTACAATGAGCAGTTCTTC
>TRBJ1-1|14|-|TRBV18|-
CASSLGRRNTEAFF
TGTGCCAGCTCACTCGGACGCCGGAACACTGAAGCTTTCTTT
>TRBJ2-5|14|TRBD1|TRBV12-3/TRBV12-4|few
CASRPMDRGETQYF
TGTGCCAGCAGACCGATGGACAGGGGAGAGACCCAGTACTTC
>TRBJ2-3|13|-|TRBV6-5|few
CASTTSQRSPRYF
TGTGCCAGTACCACGTCCCAGCGGTCTCCGCGGTATTTT
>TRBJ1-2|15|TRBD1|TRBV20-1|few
CSARGDGQGNYGYTF
TGCAGTGCTAGGGGCGACGGACAGGGGAACTATGGCTACACCTTC
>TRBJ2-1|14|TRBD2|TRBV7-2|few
CASSPTSGGPKQFF
TGTGCCAGCAGCCCGACTAGCGGGGGGCCCAAGCAGTTCTTC
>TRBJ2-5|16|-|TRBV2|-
CASSEGPPGNYETQYF
TGTGCCAGCAGTGAGGGACCCCCCGGGAACTACGAGACCCAGTACTTC
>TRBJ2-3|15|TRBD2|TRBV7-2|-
CASRGAGSSTDTQYF
TGTGCCAGCAGGGGAGCGGGATCTAGCACAGATACGCAGTATTTT
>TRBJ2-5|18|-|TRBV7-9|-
CASSLASDFLGGGETQYF
TGTGCCAGCAGCCTAGCTTCGGACTTCCTGGGAGGCGGGGAGACCCAGTACTTC
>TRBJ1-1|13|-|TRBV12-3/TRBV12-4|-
CASSFDGYTEAFF
TGTGCCAGCAGTTTTGACGGATACACTGAAGCTTTCTTT
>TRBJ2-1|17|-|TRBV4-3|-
CASSQDYSGDYYNEQFF
TGCGCCAGCAGCCAAGATTACTCAGGGGATTACTACAATGAGCAGTTCTTC
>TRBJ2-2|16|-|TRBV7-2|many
CASSLVQATNTGELFF
TGTGCCAGCAGCTTAGTGCAGGCCACGAACACCGGGGAGCTGTTTTTT
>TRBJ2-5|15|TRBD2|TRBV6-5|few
CASSPSGGAPETQYF
TGTGCCAGCAGTCCTAGCGGGGGAGCCCCCGAGACCCAGTACTTC
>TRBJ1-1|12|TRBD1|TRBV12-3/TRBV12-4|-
CASNPDRGRTFF
TGTGCCAGCAACCCTGACAGGGGGCGAACTTTCTTT
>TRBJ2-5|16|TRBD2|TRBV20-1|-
CSAYWTSGAYQETQYF
TGCAGTGCTTACTGGACTAGCGGAGCGTACCAAGAGACCCAGTACTTC
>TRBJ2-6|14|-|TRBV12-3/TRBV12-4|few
CASSLSPGANVLTF
TGTGCCAGCAGTCTATCTCCTGGGGCCAACGTCCTGACTTTC
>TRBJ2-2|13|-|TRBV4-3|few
CASSQEGPGELFF
TGCGCCAGCAGCCAAGAAGGTCCCGGGGAGCTGTTTTTT
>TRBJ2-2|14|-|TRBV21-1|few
CASSLWIGTGELFF
TGTGCCAGCAGCCTGTGGATTGGCACCGGGGAGCTGTTTTTT
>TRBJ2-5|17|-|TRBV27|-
CASSLLVLPRPQETQYF
TGTGCCAGCAGTTTATTAGTGCTCCCCAGGCCTCAAGAGACCCAGTACTTC
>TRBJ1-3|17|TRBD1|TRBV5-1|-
CASSFLGTGLRGNTIYF
TGCGCCAGCAGCTTCCTTGGGACAGGGCTTAGAGGAAACACCATATATTTT
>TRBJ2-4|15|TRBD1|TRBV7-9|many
CASSAPTGGGNIQYF
TGTGCCAGCAGCGCCCCGACAGGGGGAGGGAACATTCAGTACTTC
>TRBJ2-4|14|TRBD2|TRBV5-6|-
CASSLAGGGNIQYF
TGTGCCAGCAGCTTGGCCGGGGGGGGAAACATTCAGTACTTC
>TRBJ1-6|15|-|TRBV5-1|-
CASSGRAGGGSPLHF
TGCGCCAGCAGCGGCCGCGCGGGTGGGGGATCACCCCTCCACTTT
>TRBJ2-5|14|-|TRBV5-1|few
CASSLVTSLETQYF
TGCGCCAGCAGCTTGGTTACCAGCCTAGAGACCCAGTACTTC
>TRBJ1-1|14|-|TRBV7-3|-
CASSLSRENTEAFF
TGTGCCAGCAGCTTATCGAGGGAGAACACTGAAGCTTTCTTT
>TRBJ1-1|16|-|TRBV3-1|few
CASSQGKSSWRIEAFF
TGTGCCAGCAGCCAGGGAAAAAGTAGTTGGCGGATTGAAGCTTTCTTT
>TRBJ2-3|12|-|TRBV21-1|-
CASSKSRDTQYF
TGTGCCAGCAGCAAAAGCAGAGATACGCAGTATTTT
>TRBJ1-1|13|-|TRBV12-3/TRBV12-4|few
CASGVAEHTEAFF
TGTGCCAGCGGGGTGGCAGAGCACACTGAAGCTTTCTTT
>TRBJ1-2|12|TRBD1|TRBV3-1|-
CASTQGATGYTF
TGTGCCAGCACGCAGGGGGCGACCGGCTACACCTTC
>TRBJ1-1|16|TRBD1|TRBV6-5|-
CASNLAGGLGDTEAFF
TGTGCCAGCAACCTAGCAGGGGGCCTCGGAGACACTGAAGCTTTCTTT
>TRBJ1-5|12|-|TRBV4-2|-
CASSQAGQPQHF
TGTGCCAGCAGCCAAGCGGGACAGCCCCAGCATTTT
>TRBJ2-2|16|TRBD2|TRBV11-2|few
CASSLVSGGNTGELFF
TGTGCCAGCAGCTTAGTCAGCGGGGGGAACACCGGGGAGCTGTTTTTT
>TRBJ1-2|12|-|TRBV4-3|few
CASSQERSGYTF
TGCGCCAGCAGCCAAGAGAGGTCTGGCTACACCTTC
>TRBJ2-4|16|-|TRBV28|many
CASSLRGGLAKNIQYF
TGTGCCAGCAGTTTAAGGGGAGGCTTAGCCAAAAACATTCAGTACTTC
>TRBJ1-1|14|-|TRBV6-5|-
CASSYSSQANEAFF
TGTGCCAGCAGTTACTCGAGCCAGGCAAATGAAGCTTTCTTT
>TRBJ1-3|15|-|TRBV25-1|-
CASSAMGVAGNTIYF
TGTGCCAGCAGTGCAATGGGAGTAGCTGGAAACACCATATATTTT
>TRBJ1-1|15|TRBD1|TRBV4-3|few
CASSQVQGAFLGAFF
TGCGCCAGCAGCCAAGTTCAGGGGGCGTTTTTGGGAGCTTTCTTT
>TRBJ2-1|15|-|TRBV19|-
CASSISRGAYNEQFF
TGTGCCAGTAGTATAAGCAGGGGGGCCTACAATGAGCAGTTCTTC